These T cell receptor beta chains were read from a single sample in a study of blood T cell repertoires in COVID-19. The protocol was immunoSEQ multiplex PCR, while the TCRdb copy is restricted to in-frame clones and leaves out a portion. The data show some 96,000 clones, with 70% to 90% seen just once and 1.5% to 2% held by the top ten. Sequencing input: peripheral blood. Every receptor here comes from an elderly man with acute or convalescent COVID-19. CDR3s leave out the opening cysteine and the closing phenylalanine or tryptophan. Each record gives: CDR3 protein, V gene, J gene.

ASRGTGFSTDTQY	TRBV2	TRBJ2-3
ASSRTGGARDEQF	TRBV7-2	TRBJ2-1
ASSSGTSHEQY	TRBV5-1	TRBJ2-7
ASSISGDTSYEQY	TRBV19	TRBJ2-7
ASSLGTAGNTIY	TRBV5-1	TRBJ1-3
ASSPQPGSSEAF	TRBV18	TRBJ1-1
ASNRQGVWTDTQY	TRBV7-9	TRBJ2-3
ASSLARAVSDTQY	TRBV7-2	TRBJ2-3
ASSLGWSGGLMNTEAF	TRBV7-2	TRBJ1-1
ASSSLGQDNSPLH	TRBV27	TRBJ1-6
ASSHQDRNYGYT	TRBV4-1	TRBJ1-2